Listed below are T cell receptor beta chains from one sample, sequenced in a study of blood T cell repertoires in COVID-19. Generated by immunoSEQ multiplex PCR, the TCRdb table keeps only in-frame clones and is missing some. The sample records about 360,000 clones, around 87% being singletons. The sequencing input was PBMCs or T cells enriched from blood (not recorded which). Receptor source: a man in his forties or fifties in a cohort exposed to, infected with or recovered from COVID-19 (not recorded which). The CDR3 runs from the conserved cysteine through the conserved F or W. The D gene is left open where the match is weak. Clone size, where shown, is once, few, many, or a class for clones that have expanded.

TRBV3-1/TRBV3-2	TRBJ2-3	NA	TRBD2	CASSRFSGSGADTQYF	TGTGCCAGCAGCCGGTTTAGCGGGAGCGGTGCAGATACGCAGTATTTT
TRBV19	TRBJ2-4	NA	NA	CASSPGLRAKNIQYF	TGTGCCAGTAGTCCCGGACTAAGAGCCAAAAACATTCAGTACTTC
TRBV27	TRBJ1-2	NA	TRBD1	CASGQKTGSYGYTF	TGTGCCAGCGGACAGAAGACAGGGTCCTATGGCTACACCTTC
TRBV20-1	TRBJ2-7	NA	TRBD1	CSASGTGYEQYF	TGCAGTGCTAGTGGGACAGGGTACGAGCAGTACTTC
TRBV2	TRBJ2-3	NA	TRBD1	CASRRQGVTDTQYF	TGTGCCAGCAGACGACAGGGAGTCACAGATACGCAGTATTTT
TRBV6-5	TRBJ1-3	NA	TRBD1	CASSYGQGATGNTIYF	TGTGCCAGCAGTTATGGACAGGGGGCCACTGGAAACACCATATATTTT
TRBV5-1	TRBJ2-7	NA	TRBD1	CASSQTGTVYEQYF	TGCGCCAGCAGCCAAACCGGGACAGTCTACGAGCAGTACTTC
TRBV6-6	TRBJ1-6	NA	NA	CASSYSTAWGRSPLHF	TGTGCCAGCAGTTACTCAACCGCTTGGGGGCGTTCACCCCTCCACTTT
TRBV30	TRBJ1-6	few	TRBD1	CAGSGTGGMDSPLHF	TGTGCCGGCTCCGGGACAGGGGGAATGGATTCACCCCTCCACTTT
TRBV18	TRBJ2-2	NA	TRBD2	CASSWTSIEGGNTGELFF	TGTGCCAGCTCTTGGACTAGCATTGAAGGCGGGAACACCGGGGAGCTGTTTTTT
TRBV2	TRBJ2-3	NA	NA	CASSEGLATDTQYF	TGTGCCAGCAGTGAAGGGTTAGCGACAGATACGCAGTATTTT
TRBV28	TRBJ2-7	NA	TRBD2	CASSKRGSYEQYF	TGTGCCAGCAGTAAGCGGGGCTCCTACGAGCAGTACTTC
TRBV6-5	TRBJ2-7	NA	TRBD2	CASRPGTSASYEQYF	TGTGCCAGCAGACCGGGGACTAGCGCCTCCTACGAGCAGTACTTC
TRBV3-1/TRBV3-2	TRBJ2-1	NA	TRBD1	CASSHPGQGVNEQFF	TGTGCCAGCAGTCATCCGGGACAGGGGGTAAATGAGCAGTTCTTC
TRBV27	TRBJ2-2	once	TRBD2	CASSQLAGDTGELFF	TGTGCCAGCAGCCAACTAGCGGGGGACACCGGGGAGCTGTTTTTT
TRBV11-3	TRBJ2-1	NA	TRBD1	CASSPGQVGNNEQFF	TGTGCCAGCAGCCCCGGACAGGTGGGTAACAATGAGCAGTTCTTC
TRBV20-1	TRBJ2-7	NA	NA	CSAGETGRYEQYF	TGCAGTGCTGGTGAGACAGGGAGGTACGAGCAGTACTTC
TRBV6-6	TRBJ2-5	NA	TRBD2	CASSPRLAGGRALETQYF	TGTGCCAGCAGTCCAAGACTAGCGGGAGGGCGGGCATTGGAGACCCAGTACTTC
TRBV27	TRBJ1-1	NA	TRBD1	CASRLRTGQGNTEAFF	TGTGCCAGCCGATTAAGAACGGGACAGGGGAACACTGAAGCTTTCTTT
TRBV27	TRBJ2-2	NA	TRBD1	CASRGRQGDSLGELFF	TGTGCCAGCAGGGGAAGACAGGGTGATAGTTTGGGGGAGCTGTTTTTT
TRBV19	TRBJ2-5	NA	TRBD1	CASSKRGQEGGTQYF	TGTGCCAGTAGTAAAAGGGGACAGGAGGGGGGGACCCAGTACTTC
TRBV7-2	TRBJ2-1	NA	TRBD2	CASSLAGRDNEQFF	TGTGCCAGCAGCCTAGCGGGTCGGGATAATGAGCAGTTCTTC
TRBV18	TRBJ2-1	NA	TRBD1	CASSPGTVNEQFF	TGTGCCAGCTCACCAGGGACAGTAAATGAGCAGTTCTTC
TRBV10-3	TRBJ1-2	NA	NA	CAISESSGIYTF	TGTGCCATCAGTGAGTCGTCAGGAATCTACACCTTC
TRBV3-1/TRBV3-2	TRBJ1-1	few	NA	CASSRRQGGNTEAFF	TGTGCCAGCAGCCGCCGTCAAGGGGGGAACACTGAAGCTTTCTTT
TRBV29-1	TRBJ2-7	NA	NA	CSVEDVGYEQYF	TGCAGCGTTGAAGATGTCGGGTACGAGCAGTACTTC
TRBV5-1	TRBJ2-7	NA	NA	CASSWQGSSYEQYF	TGCGCCAGCAGTTGGCAGGGGAGCTCCTACGAGCAGTACTTC
TRBV6-2/TRBV6-3	TRBJ1-2	NA	TRBD1	CASRLGSTGNYGYTF	TGTGCCAGCCGCCTTGGGTCGACAGGGAACTATGGCTACACCTTC
TRBV23-1	TRBJ2-2	NA	TRBD2	CASSQPGTSGSLTGELFF	TGCGCCAGCAGTCAACCCGGGACTAGCGGGAGTCTCACCGGGGAGCTGTTTTTT
TRBV19	TRBJ2-6	once	TRBD1	CASSRQGANFGANVLTF	TGTGCCAGTAGCCGACAGGGGGCGAACTTTGGGGCCAACGTCCTGACTTTC
TRBV28	TRBJ2-7	NA	NA	CASSLSGTNEQYF	TGTGCCAGCAGTTTATCCGGGACAAACGAGCAGTACTTC
TRBV5-8	TRBJ2-2	NA	NA	CASSLWSGMNTGELFF	TGTGCCAGCAGCTTGTGGTCAGGCATGAACACCGGGGAGCTGTTTTTT
TRBV15	TRBJ1-4	NA	NA	CATSRDRTDNNEKLFF	TGTGCCACCAGCAGAGATAGAACCGACAATAATGAAAAACTGTTTTTT
TRBV24-1	TRBJ2-2	NA	NA	CATSDLSGELFF	TGTGCCACCAGTGATTTGTCGGGGGAGCTGTTTTTT
TRBV3-1/TRBV3-2	TRBJ2-3	NA	NA	CASSQGVGSTDTQYF	TGTGCCAGCAGCCAAGGGGTGGGCAGCACAGATACGCAGTATTTT
TRBV2	TRBJ1-1	NA	TRBD1	CASSGDRGPLNTEAFF	TGTGCCAGCAGTGGGGACAGGGGGCCATTGAACACTGAAGCTTTCTTT
TRBV3-1/TRBV3-2	TRBJ2-2	NA	TRBD1	CASSHLQGADGELFF	TGTGCCAGCAGCCACCTACAGGGGGCGGACGGGGAGCTGTTTTTT